This T cell receptor beta chain emerged from a study of cytomegalovirus exposure and HLA in healthy donors. Trimming shortened V by 3 bases and J by 9 bases, and 12 bases separated the two germline ends. The CDR3 is 13 residues long. CDR1 and CDR2 from the germline V gene are SSHAT and FNYEAQ (reference sequence). It was with 60 Vbeta and 13 Jbeta primers that the PCR ran. Using immunoSEQ multiplex PCR, the repertoire was profiled, and TCRdb retains in-frame clones only, with some absent. The data show around 140,000 clones, roughly three fifths seen once. The clonotype comes from a woman in her thirties or forties in good health and CMV-seronegative. V gene TRBV7-7 combines with J gene TRBJ2-1; possibly TRBD2 for D (6 bases). Sequencing used PBMCs. The DNA of the CDR3 is TGTGCCAGCAGCTTCTCGGGGGTCAGTGAGCAGTTCTTC. Encoded protein: CASSFSGVSEQFF.